These 16 T cell receptor beta chains were all obtained from the same sample, sequenced in a study of metastatic and nonmetastatic thyroid tumors (dated by TCRdb to 2018 to 2020). The library was prepared using PCR. The instrument given in TCRdb is Illumina HiSeq 4000. Using fastp at Q25 and MiXCR, TCRdb reprocessed the public reads and kept productive beta chains. In this sample the table shows approximately 60,000 clones, almost 30% of which occur a single time. Clones ranked in the top ten supply roughly 15% of the sample. Before undergoing thyroid surgery, none of the patients had been given any kind of treatment. Specimen: blood. The receptors were sampled from a female donor with papillary thyroid cancer or a benign thyroid nodule (not recorded which). Some clones in this sample may be carry-over from other donors' samples.

In this sample, this clone turned up many times. The V and J genes are TRBV20-1 and TRBJ2-5; tentatively, D is TRBD1 or TRBD2 (6 bases each). This CDR3 region has 14 residues. Germline V CDR1 and CDR2: DFQATT, SNEGSKA (reference sequence). V lost 5 bases, J lost 5 bases, and 18 bases lay in between. The CDR3 loop reads CSASRGQSGETQYF. The CDR3 DNA follows: TGCAGTGCTTCTCGGGGGCAATCGGGGGAGACCCAGTACTTC.

Judged by abundance, this clone is medium-sized. The J gene is TRBJ1-2, the V gene TRBV10-3; D perhaps matches TRBD1 (5 bases). This CDR3 comprises 15 residues. Germline assignment: CDR1 ENHRY and CDR2 SYGVKD. V lost 0 bases and J lost 4, with 12 bases in between. The CDR3, as DNA: TGTGCCATCAGTGAGTCGGGAGGGGTCGGCTATGGCTACACCTTC. The encoded protein is CAISESGGVGYGYTF.

This clone has only a few counts. The V call is TRBV6-1, the J call TRBJ1-3; 7 bases agree with TRBD1. The germline V gene encodes CDR1 MNHNS and CDR2 SASEGT. Trimming removed 2 bases from V and 5 bases from J; junction bases left unmatched: 6. The CDR3 is 15 residues long. Here the CDR3 DNA reads TGTGCCAGCAGTGAATACGACAGGGCTAGAAACACCATATATTTT. Protein: CASSEYDRARNTIYF.

The chain uses TRBV7-2 and TRBJ2-6; tentative D call: TRBD1 (6 bases). The CDR3 spans 15 residues. The V gene lost 6 bases and the J gene lost 1 base, with 10 bases spanning the gap. Germline CDR1 SGHTA, CDR2 FQGNSA. CDR3 residues: CASRPTGSGANVLTF. CDR3 coding DNA: TGTGCCAGCAGACCCACAGGGTCTGGGGCCAACGTCCTGACTTTC.

This chain links TRBV20-1 with TRBJ2-7; 11 positions match TRBD2. The junction had 8 bases not matched to a gene; V was cut back by 6 bases and J by 1 base. CDR3 length equals 15 residues. Germline V gives CDR1 DFQATT, CDR2 SNEGSKA (reference sequence). DNA for the CDR3: TGCAGTGCGGAGACCGGGACTAGCGGATCCTACGAGCAGTACTTC. This codes for CSAETGTSGSYEQYF.

The chain has TRBV5-1 and TRBJ2-5; the match to TRBD2 covers 8 bases. J gave up 1 base and V 1 base, and 3 bases lay outside the gene matches. The length of the CDR3 is 15 residues. The V gene's germline CDR1 is SGHRS and CDR2 YFSETQ. This CDR3 reads CASSLLREGQETQYF. Here the CDR3 DNA reads TGCGCCAGCAGCTTGCTTCGGGAGGGCCAAGAGACCCAGTACTTC.

This clone has more than one count but fewer than ten. The chain couples TRBV7-2 to TRBJ1-2; no clear D. Germline assignment: CDR1 SGHTA and CDR2 FQGNSA. The CDR3 loop spans 14 amino acids. With 0 bases removed from V and 4 bases from J, the gap between germline ends came to 9 bases. The CDR3 nucleotides are TGTGCCAGCAGCTTAGCGCTCGGGCCCTATGGCTACACCTTC. This encodes CASSLALGPYGYTF. The full variable domain, with the rest looked up from reference TRBV7-2 and TRBJ1-2, is GAGVSQSPSNKVTEKGKDVELRCDPISGHTALYWYRQSLGQGLEFLIYFQGNSAPDKSGLPSDRFSAERTGGSVSTLTIQRTQQEDSAVYLCASSLALGPYGYTFGSGTRLTVV.

This clone came up a few times. For the CDR3, the DNA is TGTGCCACCTTCAGGGGGGGGTTCGACACTGAAGCTTTCTTT. The encoded protein is CATFRGGFDTEAFF. The chain is built from TRBV6-1 and TRBJ1-1, with TRBD1 matching 7 bases. Germline assignment: CDR1 MNHNS and CDR2 SASEGT. V lost 10 bases, J lost 3 bases, and 11 bases stayed unmatched. This CDR3 is 14 amino acids long.

This clone was detected a few times. V gene TRBV6-2 or TRBV6-3 combines with J gene TRBJ1-2; the D is unclear. V lost 5 bases to trimming and J lost 6 bases, with 10 bases between them. In germline, CDR1 is MNHEY, CDR2 SVGEGT. The CDR3 has 12 residues. The CDR3 sequence is CASSPRDHGYTF. The CDR3 DNA reads as TGTGCCAGCAGTCCCCGCGACCATGGCTACACCTTC.

The J gene is TRBJ1-4, the V gene TRBV19; maybe TRBD1 (6 bases). CDR3 length: 14 amino acids. The V gene's germline CDR1 is LNHDA and CDR2 SQIVND (reference sequence). Deletions cut 5 bases from V and 0 bases from J, with 7 bases between. CDR3 coding DNA: TGTGCCAGTAGTTACAGGGCAACTAATGAAAAACTGTTTTTT. This codes for CASSYRATNEKLFF.

This clone was found a few times. V is TRBV19 and J is TRBJ2-2, with D possibly matching TRBD2 (6 bases). Looked up from germline, CDR1 is LNHDA and CDR2 is SQIVND (reference sequence). Trimming removed 5 bases from V and 1 base from J, with 8 bases in between. This CDR3 has 14 residues. The CDR3 here is CASSPGVNTGELFF. In nucleotides, the CDR3 is TGTGCCAGTAGTCCGGGGGTGAACACCGGGGAGCTGTTTTTT.

This chain links TRBV6-1 with TRBJ1-2, with no clear D. V dropped 8 bases and J dropped 2 bases, with 12 bases sitting between them. CDR3 length equals 13 residues. CDR1 is MNHNS and CDR2 is SASEGT in the germline V gene. CDR3 region: CASYSVGNYGYTF. CDR3 DNA: TGTGCCAGCTATTCAGTGGGGAACTATGGCTACACCTTC.

There are a few counts of this clone. The chain carries TRBV4-2 and TRBJ2-3; D might be TRBD1 or TRBD2, each matching 5 bases. CDR1 LGHNA and CDR2 YNFKEQ come from the germline V gene. V shed 3 bases and J shed 2 bases, with 15 bases lying between them. This CDR3 spans 16 amino acids. The CDR3 DNA reads as TGTGCCAGCAGCCACGCAGCCGGGACCGACACAGATACGCAGTATTTT. Protein sequence: CASSHAAGTDTDTQYF.

V and J are TRBV4-2 and TRBJ2-7, with D possibly being TRBD1 (5 bases). The CDR3 consists of 16 residues. Germline CDR1 is LGHNA and CDR2 is YNFKEQ. V was shortened by 0 bases and J by 2 bases, with 14 bases between the two germline ends. CDR3 sequence reads: CASSQDGAVLTYEQYF. As DNA, the CDR3 is TGTGCCAGCAGCCAAGATGGGGCGGTACTAACCTACGAGCAGTACTTC.

V gene TRBV6-4 combines with J gene TRBJ2-5; D tentatively fits TRBD1 or TRBD2 (5 bases each). The CDR3 runs to 16 residues. Germline CDR1 MRHNA, CDR2 SNTAGT. Deletions cut 3 bases from V and 2 bases from J, with 16 bases between. The CDR3 bases are TGTGCCAGCAGTGATAGTAAGGGGAGCAAACAAGAGACCCAGTACTTC. This gives the protein CASSDSKGSKQETQYF.

This clone is a singleton in its sample. The genes are TRBV5-1 and TRBJ2-7, with 7 bases that match TRBD1. The ends lost 4 bases at V and 0 bases at J; junction bases unmatched: 4. CDR3 length: 14 residues. Germline V gene sequence: CDR1 SGHRS, CDR2 YFSETQ. CDR3 bases: TGCGCCAGCAGCCGGACAGGTTCCTCCTACGAGCAGTACTTC. Translation: CASSRTGSSYEQYF.